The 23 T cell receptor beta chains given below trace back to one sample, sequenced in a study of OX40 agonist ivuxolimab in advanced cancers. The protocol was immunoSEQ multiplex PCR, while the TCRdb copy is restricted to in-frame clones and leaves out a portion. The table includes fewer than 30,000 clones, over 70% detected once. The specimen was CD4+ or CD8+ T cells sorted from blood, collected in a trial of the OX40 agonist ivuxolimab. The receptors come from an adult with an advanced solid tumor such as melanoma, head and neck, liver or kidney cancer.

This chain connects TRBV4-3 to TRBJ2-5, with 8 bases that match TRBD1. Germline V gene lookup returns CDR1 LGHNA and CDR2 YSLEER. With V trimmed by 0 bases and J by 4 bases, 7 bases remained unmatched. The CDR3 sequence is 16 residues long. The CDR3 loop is CASSQDAGGFGETQYF. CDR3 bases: TGCGCCAGCAGCCAAGATGCAGGGGGCTTCGGAGAGACCCAGTACTTC.

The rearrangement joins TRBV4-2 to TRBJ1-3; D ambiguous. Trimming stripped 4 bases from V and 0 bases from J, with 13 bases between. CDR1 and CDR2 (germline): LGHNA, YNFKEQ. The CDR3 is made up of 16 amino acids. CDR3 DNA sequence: TGTGCCAGCAGCCGCGACTTGGACCTCTCTGGAAACACCATATATTTT. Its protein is CASSRDLDLSGNTIYF.

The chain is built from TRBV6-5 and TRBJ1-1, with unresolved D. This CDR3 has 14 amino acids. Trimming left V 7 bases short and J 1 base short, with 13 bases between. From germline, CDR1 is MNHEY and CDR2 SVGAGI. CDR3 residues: CASTVTRANTEAFF. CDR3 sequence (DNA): TGTGCCAGCACCGTAACGCGAGCGAACACTGAAGCTTTCTTT.

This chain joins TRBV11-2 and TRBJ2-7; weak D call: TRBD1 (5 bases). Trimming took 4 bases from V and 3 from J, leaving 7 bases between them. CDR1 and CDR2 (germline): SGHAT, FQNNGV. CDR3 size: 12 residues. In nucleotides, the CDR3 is TGTGCCAGCAGCTCTGACAGCTACGAGCAGTACTTC. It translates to CASSSDSYEQYF. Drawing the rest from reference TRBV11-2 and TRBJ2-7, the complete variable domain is EAGVAQSPRYKIIEKRQSVAFWCNPISGHATLYWYQQILGQGPKLLIQFQNNGVVDDSQLPKDRFSAERLKGVDSTLKIQPAKLEDSAVYLCASSSDSYEQYFGPGTRLTVT.

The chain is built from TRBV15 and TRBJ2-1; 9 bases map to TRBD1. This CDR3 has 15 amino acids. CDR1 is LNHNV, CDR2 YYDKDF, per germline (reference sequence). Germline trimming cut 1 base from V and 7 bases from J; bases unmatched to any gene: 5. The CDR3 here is CATSRVGTGNNEQFF. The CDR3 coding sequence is TGTGCCACCAGCAGAGTTGGGACAGGGAATAATGAGCAGTTCTTC.

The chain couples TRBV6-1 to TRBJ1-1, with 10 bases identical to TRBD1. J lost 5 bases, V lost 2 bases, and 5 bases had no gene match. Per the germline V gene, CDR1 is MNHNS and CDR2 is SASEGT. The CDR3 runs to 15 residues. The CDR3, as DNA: TGTGCCAGCAGTGAACAGACAGGGGGCCTGACTGAAGCTTTCTTT. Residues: CASSEQTGGLTEAFF.

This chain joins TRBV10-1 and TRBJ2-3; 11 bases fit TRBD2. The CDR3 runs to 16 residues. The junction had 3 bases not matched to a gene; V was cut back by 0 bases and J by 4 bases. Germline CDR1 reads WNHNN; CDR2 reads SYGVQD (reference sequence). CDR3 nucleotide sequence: TGCGCCAGCAGTGAGTCTAGCGGGGGGGCCTCAGATACGCAGTATTTT. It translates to CASSESSGGASDTQYF.

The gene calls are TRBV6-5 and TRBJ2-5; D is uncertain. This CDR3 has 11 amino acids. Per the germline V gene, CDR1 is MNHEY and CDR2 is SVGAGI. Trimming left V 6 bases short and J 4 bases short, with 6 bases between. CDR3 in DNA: TGTGCCAGCAGAGAAACAGAGACCCAGTACTTC. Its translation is CASRETETQYF.

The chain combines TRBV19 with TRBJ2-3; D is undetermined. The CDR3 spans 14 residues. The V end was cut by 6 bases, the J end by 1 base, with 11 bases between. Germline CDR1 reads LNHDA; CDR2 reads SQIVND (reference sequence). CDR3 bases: TGTGCCAGTAGACTCAGCCCTGGCACAGATACGCAGTATTTT. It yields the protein CASRLSPGTDTQYF.

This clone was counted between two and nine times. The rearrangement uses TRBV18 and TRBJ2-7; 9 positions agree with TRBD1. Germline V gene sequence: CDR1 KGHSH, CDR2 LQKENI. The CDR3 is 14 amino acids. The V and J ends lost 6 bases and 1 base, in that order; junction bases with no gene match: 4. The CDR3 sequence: CASSSGTGSYEQYF. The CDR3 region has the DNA TGTGCCAGCTCGTCCGGGACAGGGTCCTACGAGCAGTACTTC.

The CDR3: CASTHGGVNYGYTF. The CDR3 DNA follows: TGTGCCAGTACCCATGGGGGGGTGAACTATGGCTACACCTTC. V is TRBV19 and J is TRBJ1-2, with a tentative D call TRBD1 (5 bases). The germline V gene has CDR1 LNHDA and CDR2 SQIVND (reference sequence). V dropped 7 bases and J dropped 2 bases, with 14 bases sitting between them. The CDR3 consists of 14 residues.

Here the CDR3 reads CASSLAWGEAFF. Here the CDR3 DNA reads TGTGCCAGCAGCTTGGCTTGGGGGGAAGCTTTCTTT. V and J are TRBV5-4 and TRBJ1-1, with TRBD1 as a possible D gene (5 bases). V lost 0 bases and J 8 bases, leaving 8 bases between the germline ends. Per the germline V gene, CDR1 is SGHNT and CDR2 is YYREEE (reference sequence). The CDR3 length is 12 residues.

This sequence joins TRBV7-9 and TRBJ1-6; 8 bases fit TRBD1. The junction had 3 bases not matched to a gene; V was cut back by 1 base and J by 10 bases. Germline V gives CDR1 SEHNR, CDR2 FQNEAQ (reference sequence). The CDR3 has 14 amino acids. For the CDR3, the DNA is TGTGCCAGCAGCTTAGGACAGGGGATCTCACCCCTCCACTTT. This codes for CASSLGQGISPLHF.

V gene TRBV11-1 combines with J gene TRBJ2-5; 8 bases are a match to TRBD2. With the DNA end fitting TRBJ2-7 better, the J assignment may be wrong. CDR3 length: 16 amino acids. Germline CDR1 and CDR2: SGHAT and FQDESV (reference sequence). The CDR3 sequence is CASADSGGGSSYEQYF. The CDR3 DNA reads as TGTGCCAGCGCCGATTCCGGGGGGGGATCCTCCTACGAGCAGTACTTC.

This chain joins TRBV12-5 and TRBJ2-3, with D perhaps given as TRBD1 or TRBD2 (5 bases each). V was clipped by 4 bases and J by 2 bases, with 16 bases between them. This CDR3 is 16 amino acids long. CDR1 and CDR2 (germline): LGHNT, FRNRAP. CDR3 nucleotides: TGTGCTAGTGGTTCGGGTGTCGGGGCGGCCACAGATACGCAGTATTTT. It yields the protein CASGSGVGAATDTQYF.

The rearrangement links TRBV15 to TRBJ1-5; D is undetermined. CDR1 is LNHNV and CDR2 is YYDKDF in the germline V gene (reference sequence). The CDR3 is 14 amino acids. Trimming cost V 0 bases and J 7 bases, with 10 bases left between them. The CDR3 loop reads CATSRDLREQPQHF. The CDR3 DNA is TGTGCCACCAGCAGAGATTTGAGAGAGCAGCCCCAGCATTTT.

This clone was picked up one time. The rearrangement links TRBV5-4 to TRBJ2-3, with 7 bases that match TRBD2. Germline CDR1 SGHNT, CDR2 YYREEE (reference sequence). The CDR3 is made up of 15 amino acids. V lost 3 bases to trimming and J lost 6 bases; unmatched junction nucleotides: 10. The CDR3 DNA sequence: TGTGCCAGCAGCTCGGGGAGCGGGACTATTGATACGCAGTATTTT. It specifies CASSSGSGTIDTQYF.

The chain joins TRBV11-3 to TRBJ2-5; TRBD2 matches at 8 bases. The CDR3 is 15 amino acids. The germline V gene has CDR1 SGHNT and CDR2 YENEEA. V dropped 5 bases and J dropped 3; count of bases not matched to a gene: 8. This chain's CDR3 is CASSPSSGLKETQYF. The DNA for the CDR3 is TGTGCCAGCAGCCCATCTAGCGGGCTAAAAGAGACCCAGTACTTC.

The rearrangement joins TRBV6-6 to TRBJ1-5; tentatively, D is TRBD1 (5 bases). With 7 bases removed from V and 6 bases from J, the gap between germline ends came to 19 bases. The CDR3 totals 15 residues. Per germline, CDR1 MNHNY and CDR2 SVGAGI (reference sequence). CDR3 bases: TGTGCCAGCACCCAAAGGGAGGGGACGGGTCAGCCCCAGCATTTT. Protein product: CASTQREGTGQPQHF.

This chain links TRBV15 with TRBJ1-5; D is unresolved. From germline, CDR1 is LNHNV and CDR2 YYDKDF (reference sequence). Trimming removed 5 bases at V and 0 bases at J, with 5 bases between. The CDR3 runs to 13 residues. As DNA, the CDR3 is TGTGCCACCAGCTTCATTAGCAATCAGCCCCAGCATTTT. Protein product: CATSFISNQPQHF.

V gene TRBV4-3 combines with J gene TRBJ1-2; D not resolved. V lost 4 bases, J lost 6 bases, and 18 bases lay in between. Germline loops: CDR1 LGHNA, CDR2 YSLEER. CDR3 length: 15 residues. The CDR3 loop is CASSPTRGRADGYTF. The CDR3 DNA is TGCGCCAGCAGCCCGACCCGCGGGAGGGCGGATGGCTACACCTTC.

CDR3 DNA sequence: TGTGCCATCAGCGCGGGACAACGCTCCTACAATGAGCAGTTCTTC. Amino acid sequence: CAISAGQRSYNEQFF. The V and J genes are TRBV10-3 and TRBJ2-1; D tentatively fits TRBD1 or TRBD2 (6 bases each). Germline lookup yields CDR1 ENHRY and CDR2 SYGVKD. This CDR3 spans 15 amino acids. V dropped 6 bases and J dropped 0 bases, with 12 bases sitting between them.

CDR3 loop: CASSQGPPGGSNQPQHF. In DNA, the CDR3 is TGTGCCAGCAGCCAGGGACCCCCGGGCGGTAGCAATCAGCCCCAGCATTTT. This chain connects TRBV5-4 to TRBJ1-5; possibly TRBD1 for D (5 bases). The CDR3 is 17 amino acids. Trimming stripped 4 bases from V and 0 bases from J, with 17 bases between. Germline CDR1 reads SGHNT; CDR2 reads YYREEE (reference sequence).